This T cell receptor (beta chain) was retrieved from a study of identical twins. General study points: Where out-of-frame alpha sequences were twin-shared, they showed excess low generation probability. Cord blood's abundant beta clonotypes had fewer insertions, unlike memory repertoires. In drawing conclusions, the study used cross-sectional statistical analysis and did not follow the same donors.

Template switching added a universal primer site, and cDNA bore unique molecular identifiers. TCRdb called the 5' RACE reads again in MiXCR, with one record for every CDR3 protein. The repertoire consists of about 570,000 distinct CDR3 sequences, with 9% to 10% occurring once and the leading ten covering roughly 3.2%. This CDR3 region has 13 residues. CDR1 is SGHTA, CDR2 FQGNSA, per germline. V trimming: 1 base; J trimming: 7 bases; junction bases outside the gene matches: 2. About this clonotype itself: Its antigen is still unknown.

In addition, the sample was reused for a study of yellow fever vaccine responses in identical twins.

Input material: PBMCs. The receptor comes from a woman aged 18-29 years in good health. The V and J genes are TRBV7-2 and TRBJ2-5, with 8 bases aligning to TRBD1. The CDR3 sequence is CASSLGDRLTQYF. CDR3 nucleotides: TGTGCCAGCAGCTTAGGGGACAGGCTGACCCAGTACTTC.